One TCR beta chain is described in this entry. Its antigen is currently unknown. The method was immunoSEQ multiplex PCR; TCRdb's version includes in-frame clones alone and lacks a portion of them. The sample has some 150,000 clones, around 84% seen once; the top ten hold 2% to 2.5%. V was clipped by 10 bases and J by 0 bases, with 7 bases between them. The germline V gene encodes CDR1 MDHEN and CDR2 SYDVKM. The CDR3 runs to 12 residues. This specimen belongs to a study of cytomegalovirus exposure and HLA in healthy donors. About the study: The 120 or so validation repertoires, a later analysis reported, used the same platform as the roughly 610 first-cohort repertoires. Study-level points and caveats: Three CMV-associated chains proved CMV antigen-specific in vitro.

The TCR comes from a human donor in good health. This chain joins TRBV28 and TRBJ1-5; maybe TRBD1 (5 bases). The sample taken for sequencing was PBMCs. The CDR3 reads CAIRGSNQPQHF. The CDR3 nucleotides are TGTGCCATTAGGGGTAGCAATCAGCCCCAGCATTTT.